Each of the 2 T cell receptor beta chains below was sequenced from the same sample in a study of cytomegalovirus exposure and HLA in healthy donors. In the PCR, 60 Vbeta and 13 Jbeta primers were used. Assay used: immunoSEQ multiplex PCR; TCRdb lists only in-frame clones, some missing. The repertoire holds about 94,000 clones, with more than 65% as singletons. Sequencing used PBMCs. The receptor set was obtained from a human donor in good health.

The V gene is TRBV29-1, the J gene TRBJ2-7, with D perhaps TRBD1 (7 bases). CDR1 is SQVTM and CDR2 is ANQGSEA in the germline V gene. The CDR3 spans 12 residues. V lost 6 bases to trimming and J lost 5 bases, with 14 bases between them. CDR3 in DNA: TGCAGCGTGGGGGGACAGCCCCACGAGCAGTACTTC. Encoded protein: CSVGGQPHEQYF.

CDR3 region: CASRPTGIGQPQHF. The CDR3 bases are TGTGCCAGCAGGCCGACAGGGATCGGTCAGCCCCAGCATTTT. The J gene is TRBJ1-5, the V gene TRBV6-5; 7 nucleotides align to TRBD1. V dropped 6 bases and J dropped 6; count of bases not matched to a gene: 8. CDR1 is MNHEY and CDR2 is SVGAGI in the germline V gene. CDR3 length: 14 amino acids.